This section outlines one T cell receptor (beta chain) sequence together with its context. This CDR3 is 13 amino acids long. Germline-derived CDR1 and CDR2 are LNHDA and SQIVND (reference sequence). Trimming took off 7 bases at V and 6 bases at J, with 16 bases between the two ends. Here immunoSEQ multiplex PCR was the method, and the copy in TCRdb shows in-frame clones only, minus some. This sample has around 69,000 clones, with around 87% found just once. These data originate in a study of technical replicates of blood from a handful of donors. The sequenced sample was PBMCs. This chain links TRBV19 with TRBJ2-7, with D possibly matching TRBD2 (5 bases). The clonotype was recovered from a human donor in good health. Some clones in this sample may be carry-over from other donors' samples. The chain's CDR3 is CASTAWAGAEQYF. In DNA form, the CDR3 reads TGTGCCAGTACTGCCTGGGCGGGTGCCGAGCAGTACTTC. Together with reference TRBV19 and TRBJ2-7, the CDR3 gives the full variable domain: DGGITQSPKYLFRKEGQNVTLSCEQNLNHDAMYWYRQDPGQGLRLIYYSQIVNDFQKGDIAEGYSVSREKKESFPLTVTSAQKNPTAFYLCASTAWAGAEQYFGPGTRLTVT.